The entry below describes one TCR beta chain. Per the original data handling: The assay estimated nucleated cells by amplifying reference gene primers. Clones were sequenced by immunoSEQ multiplex PCR, and TCRdb holds only the in-frame ones, with some missing. The V and J calls and clone size are taken from that table; D and trimming were inferred from the DNA. The sample holds 220,000 or so clones, more than 75% seen once. The data were taken from a study of blood T cell repertoires in COVID-19. Study in general: The study drew acute and convalescent COVID-19 samples from the United States, Italy and Spain.

With 5 bases removed from V and 1 base from J, the gap between germline ends came to 9 bases. Germline values: CDR1 SGHRS, CDR2 YFSETQ. This CDR3 is 14 amino acids long. The sequenced sample was peripheral blood. This chain joins TRBV5-1 and TRBJ2-2; no reliable D call. The TCR originated in a woman older than 75 with COVID-19, enrolled during active disease. In DNA, the CDR3 is TGCGCCAGCAGTTCCGACATGAACACCGGGGAGCTGTTTTTT. Protein product: CASSSDMNTGELFF.